The sequence of this T cell receptor (beta chain) was determined in a study of blood T cell repertoires in COVID-19. The CDR3 runs 13 residues. Here immunoSEQ multiplex PCR was the method, and the copy in TCRdb shows in-frame clones only, minus some. The table lists roughly 300,000 clones, around 87% of them singletons. The genes are TRBV21-1 and TRBJ1-5. TRBV21-1 is described as a pseudogene. Sequenced: peripheral blood. The TCR comes from a woman in her 50s who had recovered from COVID-19. The CDR3 region is CASSKSGSQPQHF. As DNA, the CDR3 is TGTGCCAGCAGCAAATCCGGGAGTCAGCCCCAGCATTTT.